The clone carrying this TCR beta chain was counted only a few times. Its antigen is not known. There are 12 residues in the CDR3. The V gene's germline CDR1 is SNHLY and CDR2 FYNNEI. V was trimmed by 6 bases and J by 2 bases, leaving 8 bases between them. PCR employed 60 Vbeta and 13 Jbeta primers. Sequencing used immunoSEQ multiplex PCR; TCRdb keeps in-frame clones, though not all of them. The top ten clones hold more than 1.3% of a sample with about 170,000 clones, 82% of them seen once. The data are from a study of cytomegalovirus exposure and HLA in healthy donors. Points from the study as a whole: A later analysis associated some 18,000 TCR beta sequences with HLA alleles at a 0.05 false discovery rate.

The chain employs TRBV2 and TRBJ2-7; possible D gene TRBD1, 5 bases. Sequenced sample: PBMCs. The receptor's source is a girl aged 5 to 17 in good health and CMV-seropositive. The CDR3, as DNA: TGTGCCAGCAGACAGGAACCCTACGAGCAGTACTTC. This sequence encodes CASRQEPYEQYF.